These 7 T cell receptor beta chains were sequenced from one sample in a study of CD8 T cells in Susac syndrome. An amount of RNA that ranged from roughly 0.5 to 1 ug was reverse transcribed with random hexamers. TCRdb independently ran MiXCR on the immunoSEQ multiplex PCR reads; one entry per CDR3 protein. Among 170,000 or so distinct CDR3 sequences listed, approximately 94% were seen once. The sample consisted of CD4+ T cells from PBMCs. These TCRs come from a human donor with Susac syndrome.

This chain uses TRBV6-5 with TRBJ2-7; TRBD1 matches at 9 bases. This CDR3 comprises 13 residues. With V trimmed by 6 bases and J by 2 bases, 2 bases remained unmatched. From germline, CDR1 is MNHEY and CDR2 SVGAGI. The CDR3 is CASRGTGTYEQYV. In DNA form, the CDR3 reads TGTGCCAGCAGGGGGACAGGGACCTACGAGCAGTACGTC.

This chain joins TRBV25-1 and TRBJ1-2, with D unresolved. Between the trimmed V and J ends, which lost 8 bases and 5 bases, there was a span of 18 bases. Germline assignment: CDR1 MGHDK and CDR2 SYGVNS. This CDR3 has 14 residues. The CDR3 nucleotides are TGTGCCAGCGCAGTGAATGGTAGAGAGTATGGCTACACCTTC. Amino acid sequence: CASAVNGREYGYTF.

The chain employs TRBV3-1 and TRBJ2-4, with D perhaps TRBD1 (5 bases). The CDR3 is 14 amino acids. V was trimmed by 2 bases and J by 7 bases, leaving 12 bases between them. Germline loops: CDR1 LGHDT, CDR2 YNNKEL (reference sequence). CDR3 residues: CASSQRQKFNIQYF. The CDR3, as DNA: TGTGCCAGCAGCCAACGACAGAAATTTAACATTCAGTACTTC.

The J gene is TRBJ2-5, the V gene TRBV12-3 or TRBV12-4; 9 bases line up with TRBD2. V lost 1 base, J lost 5 bases, and 8 bases stayed unmatched. This CDR3 has 16 residues. CDR3 nucleotides: TGTGCCAGCAGTTTAGAAGGTAGCGGGAGCAGCGAGACCCAGTACTTC. It yields the protein CASSLEGSGSSETQYF.

V gene TRBV2 combines with J gene TRBJ2-1; D may be TRBD1 or TRBD2 (5 bases each). V shed 1 base and J shed 4 bases, with 11 bases lying between them. This CDR3 has 15 residues. The germline gives CDR1 SNHLY, CDR2 FYNNEI. The CDR3 DNA follows: TGTGCCAGCAGTGAAGAGGAGCGGACATACAATGAGCAGTTCTTC. The encoded protein is CASSEEERTYNEQFF.

This sequence joins TRBV30 and TRBJ2-1; the D gene is possibly TRBD2 (6 bases). Germline loops: CDR1 GTSNPN, CDR2 SVGIG (reference sequence). CDR3 length: 15 residues. V lost 2 bases to trimming and J lost 7 bases, with 18 bases between them. DNA for the CDR3: TGTGCCTGGAGTCTCACCGGGACTTACCGGAATGAGCAGTTCTTC. As protein: CAWSLTGTYRNEQFF.

In its sample, this clonotype was seen a few times. The chain couples TRBV6-6 to TRBJ1-5, with TRBD1 matching over 12 bases. V was clipped by 5 bases and J by 5 bases; unmatched bases: 4. The CDR3 contains 15 residues. Germline CDR1 MNHNY, CDR2 SVGAGI (reference sequence). CDR3 sequence reads: CASSPGTGGYQPQHF. The CDR3 DNA sequence: TGTGCCAGCAGTCCCGGGACAGGGGGCTATCAGCCCCAGCATTTT.